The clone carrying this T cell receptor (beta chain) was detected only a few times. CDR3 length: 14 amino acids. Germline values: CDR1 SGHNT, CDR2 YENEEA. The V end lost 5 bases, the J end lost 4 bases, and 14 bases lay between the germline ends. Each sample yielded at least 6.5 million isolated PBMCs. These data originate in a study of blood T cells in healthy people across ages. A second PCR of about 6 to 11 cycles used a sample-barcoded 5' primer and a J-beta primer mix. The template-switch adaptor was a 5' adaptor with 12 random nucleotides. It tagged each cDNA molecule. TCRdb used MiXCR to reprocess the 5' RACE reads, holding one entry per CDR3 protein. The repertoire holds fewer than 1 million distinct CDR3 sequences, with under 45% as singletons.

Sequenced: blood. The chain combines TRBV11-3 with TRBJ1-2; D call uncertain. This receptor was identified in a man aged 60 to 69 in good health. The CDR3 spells CASSPWTGPYGYTF. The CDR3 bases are TGTGCCAGCAGCCCCTGGACGGGCCCCTATGGCTACACCTTC.